The 7 T cell receptor beta chains below come from one sample, sequenced in a study of T cells in Graves' hyperthyroidism and ophthalmopathy. RNA transcripts gave rise to amplified TCR beta CDR3 regions. The HTBI primer set was used in a first-round RT-PCR of the TCR CDR3. TCRdb itself ran the multiplex PCR reads through MiXCR, one entry per CDR3 protein. This table holds fewer than 750,000 distinct CDR3 sequences, roughly 14% found once. Sequenced: blood. All receptors derive from a woman between 40 and 55 years old with Graves' ophthalmopathy.

The V and J genes are TRBV11-2 and TRBJ1-2; 9 bases fit TRBD1. The CDR3 has 14 residues. Per the germline V gene, CDR1 is SGHAT and CDR2 is FQNNGV. With V trimmed by 5 bases and J by 5 bases, 6 bases remained unmatched. The DNA for the CDR3 is TGTGCCAGCAGCCCGACAGGGGGTAGTTATGGCTACACCTTC. Encoded protein: CASSPTGGSYGYTF.

This clonotype was seen repeatedly, ten times or more. The V and J genes are TRBV9 and TRBJ1-5; the D is unclear. Between the trimmed V and J ends, which lost 4 bases and 6 bases, there was a span of 11 bases. This CDR3 spans 13 amino acids. Per the germline V gene, CDR1 is SGDLS and CDR2 is YYNGEE. The CDR3 DNA reads TGTGCCAGCAGCCGTGGTGTCGGTCAGCCCCAGCATTTT. This sequence encodes CASSRGVGQPQHF.

This clonotype was counted many times. V usage is TRBV29-1 and J usage is TRBJ2-6; D is unresolved. The germline V gene encodes CDR1 SQVTM and CDR2 ANQGSEA. The CDR3 totals 15 residues. Trimming removed 4 bases at V and 0 bases at J, with 10 bases between. CDR3 coding DNA: TGCAGCGTTGGTGGCGGAAGCTCTGGGGCCAACGTCCTGACTTTC. This codes for CSVGGGSSGANVLTF. Full variable domain (outside the CDR3, taken from reference TRBV29-1 and TRBJ2-6): SAVISQKPSRDICQRGTSLTIQCQVDSQVTMMFWYRQQPGQSLTLIATANQGSEATYESGFVIDKFPISRPNLTFSTLTVSNMSPEDSSIYLCSVGGGSSGANVLTFGAGSRLTVL.

This clonotype showed up many times. The chain combines TRBV15 with TRBJ2-7, with D tentatively TRBD1 (5 bases). This CDR3 region has 14 residues. CDR1 and CDR2 (germline): LNHNV, YYDKDF (reference sequence). V was shortened by 6 bases and J by 6 bases, with 18 bases between the two germline ends. The CDR3 nucleotides read TGTGCCACCAGTACCTGGTTGGGGCCGGGCGAGCAGTACTTC. It is translated as CATSTWLGPGEQYF. The full variable domain, completed using reference TRBV15 and TRBJ2-7, is DAMVIQNPRYQVTQFGKPVTLSCSQTLNHNVMYWYQQKSSQAPKLLFHYYDKDFNNEADTPDNFQSRRPNTSFCFLDIRSPGLGDTAMYLCATSTWLGPGEQYFGPGTRLTVT.

The chain carries TRBV12-3 or TRBV12-4 and TRBJ2-7; 8 nucleotides line up with TRBD2. The CDR3 length is 15 residues. Losses at the gene ends were 5 bases for V and 7 bases for J; bases not matched to a gene: 13. For the CDR3, the DNA is TGTGCCAGCAGTCTTACTAGCGGCCGCTTGCGAGAGCAGTACTTC. Translated: CASSLTSGRLREQYF.

This clonotype showed up just a few times. The V and J genes are TRBV7-2 and TRBJ2-7; 11 nucleotides match TRBD1. The junction had 4 bases not matched to a gene; V was cut back by 1 base and J by 5 bases. This CDR3 has 15 residues. The germline V gene has CDR1 SGHTA and CDR2 FQGNSA. This CDR3 reads CASSLGGTGGNEQYF. As DNA, the CDR3 is TGTGCCAGCAGCTTAGGGGGGACAGGGGGGAACGAGCAGTACTTC.

V gene TRBV24-1 combines with J gene TRBJ1-5; TRBD1 agrees at 9 bases. The length of the CDR3 is 16 residues. V gave up 2 bases and J gave up 6 bases; unmatched junction bases: 7. Germline V gives CDR1 KGHDR, CDR2 SFDVKD. CDR3 DNA: TGTGCCACCAGTGATTCGGACAGGGGAAGGAGTCAGCCCCAGCATTTT. This translates into CATSDSDRGRSQPQHF.